One and the same sample provided the 7 T cell receptor beta chains below, sequenced in a study of blood T cells in healthy people across ages (dated by TCRdb to 2015 to 2017). The library was obtained by 5' RACE. Sequencing used an Illumina HiSeq 2500. A second roughly 6 to 12 cycle PCR used a sample-barcoded 5' primer and a J-beta primer mix. TCRdb reworked the public reads: Q25 trimming with fastp, MiXCR clone assembly, productive beta chains retained. Every entry covers one CDR3 protein and lists the most common genes and DNA from its rows. For this sample the table gives around 780,000 distinct CDR3 sequences, of which around 24% were detected only once. Jointly, the top ten make up about 2.9% of the sample. The same data also contributed to another study, on T cells of mothers and their children.

The sample was blood. The receptors originated from a boy aged 5-17 years in good health.

This clonotype has a handful of counts. The chain links TRBV2 to TRBJ2-3; D is undetermined. CDR3 length: 13 residues. V lost 3 bases, J lost 4 bases, and 8 bases lay in between. Germline CDR1 and CDR2: SNHLY and FYNNEI. The CDR3 loop reads CASSDFLADTQYF. The CDR3 nucleotides read TGTGCCAGCAGTGATTTCTTGGCAGATACGCAGTATTTT.

CDR3 in amino acids: CASSFKRNNEQFF. DNA of the CDR3: TGTGCCAGCAGCTTTAAAAGAAACAATGAGCAGTTCTTC. This chain uses TRBV11-1 with TRBJ2-1; no clear D gene. Trimming stripped 3 bases from V and 5 bases from J, with 8 bases between. This CDR3 has 13 residues. Germline V lookup: CDR1 SGHAT, CDR2 FQDESV (reference sequence).

A word on this clonotype: The junction differs from germline at one of its ends, possibly a read error. The chain has TRBV20-1 and TRBJ2-1, with TRBD2 matching 15 bases. The germline gives CDR1 DFQATT, CDR2 SNEGSKA (reference sequence). This CDR3 has 13 amino acids. The chain's CDR3 is CSAGLAGGDEQSF. CDR3 bases: TGCAGTGCCGGACTAGCGGGGGGGGATGAGCAGTCCTTC.

As concerns this clonotype: At one of its ends the junction is not consistent with the germline gene, which may arise from a read error. The genes are TRBV7-9 and TRBJ1-5; D is perhaps TRBD1 (6 bases). Germline V gene lookup returns CDR1 SEHNR and CDR2 FQNEAQ (reference sequence). CDR3 length: 15 residues. The CDR3, as DNA: TGTACCAGCAGCTTAGGGGGGGCTCGAGATCAGCCCCAGCATTTT. Encoded protein: CTSSLGGARDQPQHF.

This clonotype was seen more than once but under ten times. The J gene is TRBJ2-2, the V gene TRBV4-1; D tentatively reads TRBD1 or TRBD2 (6 bases each). The V end lost 2 bases, the J end lost 5 bases, and 18 bases lay between the germline ends. CDR1 is MGHRA, CDR2 YSYEKL, per germline. The CDR3 totals 17 residues. The CDR3 region is CASSQKPGQGRTGELFF. Here the CDR3 DNA reads TGCGCCAGCAGCCAAAAGCCCGGGCAGGGGAGGACCGGGGAGCTGTTTTTT.

This clonotype was counted a few times. The chain links TRBV5-1 to TRBJ2-3; D may be TRBD2 (5 bases). V was pared by 4 bases and J by 1 base, with 19 bases between. The CDR3 length is 17 residues. Germline values: CDR1 SGHRS, CDR2 YFSETQ. CDR3 coding DNA: TGCGCCAGCAGCCCCCTAATGGGCCGGGATGGCACAGATACGCAGTATTTT. It is translated as CASSPLMGRDGTDTQYF.

This chain links TRBV6-2 or TRBV6-3 with TRBJ2-5; D remains unclear. The DNA end is more similar to TRBJ2-7, so the J call may be wrong. This CDR3 region has 16 residues. The V gene's germline CDR1 is MNHEY and CDR2 SVGEGT. The CDR3 loop is CASSYSFTELEYEQYF. Written as DNA, the CDR3 is TGTGCCAGCAGTTACTCATTCACAGAGCTGGAGTACGAGCAGTACTTC.